These T cell receptor beta chains were read from a single sample in a study of T cells in localized non-small cell lung cancer. TCRdb's copy holds only in-frame clones and misses some; the assay was immunoSEQ multiplex PCR. Here the sample spans tens of thousands of clones, 80% to 90% being singletons. The input for sequencing was peripheral blood, taken before any cancer treatment. Receptor source: a male donor at least 60 years old with stage I squamous cell lung carcinoma. The CDR3 runs from the conserved cysteine through the conserved F or W. D genes are given only for firm matches. Clone size appears in some rows only: once, few, many, or a class for an expanded clone.

V	D	J	size	DNA	CDR3
TRBV28	TRBD1	TRBJ1-3	NA	TGTGCCAGCAGCCAGATGACAGGGACGGGAAACACCATATATTTT	CASSQMTGTGNTIYF
TRBV20-1	NA	TRBJ2-5	NA	TGCAGTGCTGACAGGCAAGAGACCCAGTACTTC	CSADRQETQYF
TRBV25-1	NA	TRBJ1-1	NA	TGTGCCAGCAGTGAATATAAAGCATCTGAAGCTTTCTTT	CASSEYKASEAFF
TRBV27	NA	TRBJ1-2	NA	TGTGCCAGCAGTCCGACTGAGGGCCAGTTCCTCCCCTATGGCTACACCTTC	CASSPTEGQFLPYGYTF
TRBV4-1	TRBD1	TRBJ1-6	once	TGCGCCAGCAGCCATGGACAGGGATATAATTCACCCCTCCACTTT	CASSHGQGYNSPLHF
TRBV19	NA	TRBJ2-1	NA	TGTGCCAGTAGGCCTAAAGGGACTCCTAACAATGAGCAGTTCTTC	CASRPKGTPNNEQFF
TRBV5-1	TRBD2	TRBJ2-7	NA	TGCGCCAGCAGCACGACTAGCCACGAGCAGTACTTC	CASSTTSHEQYF
TRBV4-2	NA	TRBJ1-1	NA	TGTGCCAGCAGCCAAGGTTTCCGGGACATGAACACTGAAGCTTTCTTT	CASSQGFRDMNTEAFF
TRBV7-2	TRBD2	TRBJ2-3	NA	TGTGCCAGCAGCTTTGGTAGCGGGGGACCCACAGATACGCAGTATTTT	CASSFGSGGPTDTQYF
TRBV30	NA	TRBJ1-1	once	TGTGCCTGGAGTGTAGGGGCTAACACTGAAGCTTTCTTT	CAWSVGANTEAFF
TRBV6-5	TRBD1	TRBJ2-1	NA	TGTGCCAGCAGGCGTGAGGACAGGCGCCTTGGTGAGCAGTTCTTC	CASRREDRRLGEQFF
TRBV9	NA	TRBJ1-2	NA	TGTGCCAGCAGTAGTTACCGTAGACGGGGCTACACCTTC	CASSSYRRRGYTF
TRBV7-2	NA	TRBJ2-1	NA	TGTGCCAGCTGTAAGGGGGGAAACTCCTACAATGAGCAGTTCTTC	CASCKGGNSYNEQFF
TRBV14	NA	TRBJ2-7	NA	TGTGCCAGCAGCCAAGGGCTTACCCTAAACTACGAGCAGTACTTC	CASSQGLTLNYEQYF
TRBV19	NA	TRBJ2-7	NA	TGTGCCAGTAAAGGGGGTACCTTCTACGAGCAGTACTTC	CASKGGTFYEQYF
TRBV19	NA	TRBJ1-1	NA	TGTGCCAGTGGTTATGGCCAGAACACTGAAGCTTTCTTT	CASGYGQNTEAFF
TRBV28	NA	TRBJ2-7	NA	TGTGCCAGCCGCCGGAGTGGGTTCTCCTACGAGCAGTACTTC	CASRRSGFSYEQYF
TRBV18	NA	TRBJ2-7	NA	TGTGCCAGCTCACCGGACAAGGAATCCTACGAGCAGTACTTC	CASSPDKESYEQYF
TRBV6-5	NA	TRBJ1-6	NA	TGTGCCAGCAGTGCAGCAGGGTCCCCCCTCCACTTT	CASSAAGSPLHF
TRBV9	TRBD1	TRBJ2-1	NA	TGTGCCAGCAGCCCGGGACAGGGAAACAATGAGCAGTTCTTC	CASSPGQGNNEQFF
TRBV9	NA	TRBJ1-3	NA	TGTGCCAGCAGCGTATGGGGAGGCTCTGGAAACACCATATATTTT	CASSVWGGSGNTIYF
TRBV12-1	NA	TRBJ1-2	NA	TGTGCCAGCAGCTTTGCGCAGGACAGGGGGCTCGGGAGGGGCGGCTACACCTTC	CASSFAQDRGLGRGGYTF
TRBV6-5	NA	TRBJ2-2	NA	TGTGCCAGCAGTTACTCGACTGGGGAGCTGTTTTTT	CASSYSTGELFF
TRBV18	NA	TRBJ1-5	NA	TGTGCCAGCTCACCAGTGTGGGCCCAGGGAGGTGATCAGCCCCAGCATTTT	CASSPVWAQGGDQPQHF
TRBV19	TRBD1	TRBJ1-2	NA	TGTGCCAGTATGACGACAGGGCGTGACTATGGCTACACCTTC	CASMTTGRDYGYTF
TRBV5-5	NA	TRBJ1-5	NA	TGTGCCAGCAGCTTGTACGGTCAGCCCCAGCATTTT	CASSLYGQPQHF
TRBV19	TRBD1	TRBJ1-2	NA	TGTGCCATATCAAGGGGGCTTGGCTATGGCTACACCTTC	CAISRGLGYGYTF
TRBV14	TRBD1	TRBJ2-3	NA	TGTGCCAGCAGCCCACTGGGGACAGGACGGGATACGCAGTATTTT	CASSPLGTGRDTQYF
TRBV30	TRBD2	TRBJ2-2	once	TGTGCCTGGAGGGGGGAGGGCGCCGGGGAGCTGTTTTTT	CAWRGEGAGELFF
TRBV25-1	NA	TRBJ2-5	NA	TGTGCCAGCAGTGAGGTCAGGGGACGGGAGACCCAGTACTTC	CASSEVRGRETQYF
TRBV5-1	NA	TRBJ1-1	NA	TGCGCCAGCAGCTTGAGTCCGGGGAATGAAGCTTTCTTT	CASSLSPGNEAFF
TRBV7-3	NA	TRBJ1-4	NA	TGTGCCAGCAGCTTGGATCGTGCTCAGGGAAAACTGTTTTTT	CASSLDRAQGKLFF
TRBV9	NA	TRBJ1-2	NA	TGTGCCAGCAGCCTCGACGGGACGGGAGGCTACACCTTC	CASSLDGTGGYTF
TRBV7-2	NA	TRBJ1-4	NA	TGTGCCAGCCGCGGGCGTCGGGGTGAAAAACTGTTTTTT	CASRGRRGEKLFF
TRBV6-8	NA	TRBJ2-7	NA	TGTGCCAGCAGTTATTCTCAGGGATTCAGCTACGAGCAGTACTTC	CASSYSQGFSYEQYF
TRBV5-6	NA	TRBJ1-4	NA	TGTGCCAGCAGCTTAAGGGGATTAGCAACTAATGAAAAACTGTTTTTT	CASSLRGLATNEKLFF
TRBV30	NA	TRBJ2-2	once	TGTGCCTGGAGTACAAAGACCGGGGAGCTGTTTTTT	CAWSTKTGELFF
TRBV5-1	NA	TRBJ2-3	NA	TGCGCCAGCAGCTTGGAGGATACGCAGTATTTT	CASSLEDTQYF
TRBV4-3	NA	TRBJ1-1	NA	TGCGCCAGCAGCCAAGATGGGGGGTTTGAGGGAGCTTTCTTT	CASSQDGGFEGAFF
TRBV6-6	NA	TRBJ2-3	NA	TGTGCCAGCATGGGGGCGGGCGATACGCAGTATTTT	CASMGAGDTQYF
TRBV6-1	NA	TRBJ2-5	NA	TGTGCCAGCACCAACTATTTGAAAGAGACCCAGTACTTC	CASTNYLKETQYF
TRBV7-9	NA	TRBJ1-4	NA	TGTGCCAGCAGCTTAGGGCAGGCGCGGGAAAAACTGTTTTTT	CASSLGQAREKLFF
TRBV9	TRBD1	TRBJ2-7	NA	TGTGCCAGCAGCGTGGGGGACAGCAAAGCCTACGAGCAGTACTTC	CASSVGDSKAYEQYF
TRBV5-5	NA	TRBJ2-5	NA	TGTGCCAGCAGCTTGGCAGGGCGAGGGAGTCAAGAGACCCAGTACTTC	CASSLAGRGSQETQYF
TRBV6-5	NA	TRBJ1-1	NA	TGTGCCAGCAGTTACTCGGAAAGGAGGGACACTGAAGCTTTCTTT	CASSYSERRDTEAFF
TRBV14	NA	TRBJ1-5	NA	TGTGCCAGCAGCCAGGATGACAGTTCCAATCAGCCCCAGCATTTT	CASSQDDSSNQPQHF
TRBV7-6	TRBD1	TRBJ1-2	NA	TGTGCCAGCAGCCCCCCCCTCGGGACAGGGCTGGGCTACACCTTC	CASSPPLGTGLGYTF
TRBV19	NA	TRBJ2-5	once	TGTGCCAGTAGTATAGATCCGGGGGCTAAAGAGATCCAGTACTTC	CASSIDPGAKEIQYF
TRBV9	NA	TRBJ2-3	NA	TGTGCCAGCAGCGTAGTGGGGGGCCCCACAGATACGCAGTATTTT	CASSVVGGPTDTQYF
TRBV5-4	NA	TRBJ2-7	NA	TGTGCCACGGGGACCCACGAGCAGTACTTC	CATGTHEQYF
TRBV9	NA	TRBJ1-1	NA	TGTGCCAGCAGCCCTACAGACGTGAACACTGAAGCTTTCTTT	CASSPTDVNTEAFF
TRBV21-1	NA	TRBJ1-5	NA	TGTGCCAGCAACGCAAGTAGGGCAGGGATTCAGCCCCAGCATTTT	CASNASRAGIQPQHF
TRBV5-6	TRBD1	TRBJ1-1	once	TGTGCCAGCAGCCTACAGGGGGCGACCTGGGGGACTGAAGCTTTCTTT	CASSLQGATWGTEAFF
TRBV5-1	NA	TRBJ1-2	NA	TGCGCCAGCAGCTTGGTCGGCGGGGAAGTAAATGGCTACACCTTC	CASSLVGGEVNGYTF
TRBV4-2	NA	TRBJ1-2	NA	TGTGCCAGCAGCCAAGATAATCAGGGGACGTATGGCTACACCTTC	CASSQDNQGTYGYTF
TRBV9	NA	TRBJ2-5	NA	TGTGCCAGCAGCGTAGCCAGGGCGGAGACCCAGTACTTC	CASSVARAETQYF
TRBV28	NA	TRBJ2-4	NA	TGTGCCAGCAGCTCCCGGGACCTGAAAGCCAAAAACATTCAGTACTTC	CASSSRDLKAKNIQYF
TRBV4-3	TRBD1	TRBJ2-1	NA	TGCGCCAGCAGCCGGACCGGGACAGCGTCCAATGAGCAGTTCTTC	CASSRTGTASNEQFF
TRBV5-1	NA	TRBJ1-1	NA	TGCGCCAGCAGCGTCCGGACGGGCACTGAAGCTTTCTTT	CASSVRTGTEAFF